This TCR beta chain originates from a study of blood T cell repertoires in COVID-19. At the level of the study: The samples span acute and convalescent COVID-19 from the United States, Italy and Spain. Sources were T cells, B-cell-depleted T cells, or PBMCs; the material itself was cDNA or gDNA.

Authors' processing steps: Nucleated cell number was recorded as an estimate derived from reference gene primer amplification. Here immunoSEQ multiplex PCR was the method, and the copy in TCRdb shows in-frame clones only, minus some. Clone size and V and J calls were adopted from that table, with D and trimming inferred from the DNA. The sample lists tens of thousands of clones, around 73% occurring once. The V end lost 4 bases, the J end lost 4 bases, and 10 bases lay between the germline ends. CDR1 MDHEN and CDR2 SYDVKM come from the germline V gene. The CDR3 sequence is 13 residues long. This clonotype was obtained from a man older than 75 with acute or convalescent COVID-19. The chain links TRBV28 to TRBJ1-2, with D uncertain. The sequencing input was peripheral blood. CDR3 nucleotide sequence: TGTGCCAGCAGTTCCTCAGCGGGCTATGGCTACACCTTC. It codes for CASSSSAGYGYTF.